This passage covers 7 T cell receptor beta chains from one sample sequenced in a study of blood T cell repertoires in COVID-19. Assay: immunoSEQ multiplex PCR; the TCRdb copy retains only in-frame clones and omits some. The table shows about 56,000 clones, with roughly nine tenths occurring only once. Material: peripheral blood. Receptors were obtained from a human donor in a cohort sampled during active COVID-19.

V and J are TRBV11-2 and TRBJ1-2; D uncertain. From germline, CDR1 is SGHAT and CDR2 FQNNGV. The CDR3 consists of 16 residues. Trimming removed 3 bases at V and 4 bases at J, with 18 bases between. Here the CDR3 reads CASSLPTREITYGYTF. In DNA, the CDR3 is TGTGCCAGCAGCTTGCCTACTAGGGAGATTACCTATGGCTACACCTTC.

V gene TRBV6-5 combines with J gene TRBJ2-1, with 8 positions matching TRBD2. Germline lookup yields CDR1 MNHEY and CDR2 SVGAGI. CDR3 size: 15 residues. Trimming at V came to 2 bases and at J to 4 bases, leaving 4 bases not matched to a gene. CDR3 amino acids: CASSYAAGGYNEQFF. DNA of the CDR3: TGTGCCAGCAGTTACGCGGCGGGGGGTTACAATGAGCAGTTCTTC.

V is TRBV12-5 and J is TRBJ2-1; 8 nucleotides align to TRBD1. The CDR3 is 17 residues long. Germline trimming cut 3 bases from V and 3 bases from J; bases unmatched to any gene: 10. The germline CDR1 and CDR2 sequences are LGHNT and FRNRAP. In nucleotides, the CDR3 is TGTGCTAGTGGTTTTCTGACCGGGACAGGTAACTACAATGAGCAGTTCTTC. Translation gives CASGFLTGTGNYNEQFF.

The chain uses TRBV6-5 and TRBJ1-5, with a possible D match to TRBD1 (5 bases). There are 14 residues in the CDR3. The V gene's germline CDR1 is MNHEY and CDR2 SVGAGI. V gave up 6 bases and J gave up 3 bases, with 12 bases separating them. The CDR3 nucleotides are TGTGCCAGCAGCCGTCGACAGATCAATCAGCCCCAGCATTTT. Its protein is CASSRRQINQPQHF.

This sequence joins TRBV9 and TRBJ1-1; D is unresolved. This CDR3 has 16 residues. V gave up 6 bases and J gave up 2 bases, with 20 bases separating them. The germline V gene has CDR1 SGDLS and CDR2 YYNGEE. CDR3 protein: CASIPQGEGFNTEAFF. The CDR3 DNA follows: TGTGCCAGCATCCCCCAAGGTGAGGGCTTTAACACTGAAGCTTTCTTT. Supplemented by reference TRBV9 and TRBJ1-1, the full variable domain reads DSGVTQTPKHLITATGQRVTLRCSPRSGDLSVYWYQQSLDQGLQFLIQYYNGEERAKGNILERFSAQQFPDLHSELNLSSLELGDSALYFCASIPQGEGFNTEAFFGQGTRLTVV.

In its sample, this clone was seen many times. The V and J genes are TRBV19 and TRBJ2-7, with 7 bases matching TRBD2. Germline values: CDR1 LNHDA, CDR2 SQIVND (reference sequence). Trimming took 4 bases from V and 2 from J; bases not matched to a gene: 5. This CDR3 is built from 14 residues. CDR3 in DNA: TGTGCCAGTAGTACCGCCGGGAGGCCCTACGAGCAGTACTTC. Protein product: CASSTAGRPYEQYF.

The CDR3 DNA follows: TGTGCCAGCAGCGGAACAGGGTTAGATACGCAGTATTTT. Translation: CASSGTGLDTQYF. The rearrangement joins TRBV5-4 to TRBJ2-3; possible D gene TRBD1, 6 bases. V shed 4 bases and J shed 5 bases, with 11 bases lying between them. The CDR3 sequence is 13 residues long. Germline assignment: CDR1 SGHNT and CDR2 YYREEE (reference sequence).